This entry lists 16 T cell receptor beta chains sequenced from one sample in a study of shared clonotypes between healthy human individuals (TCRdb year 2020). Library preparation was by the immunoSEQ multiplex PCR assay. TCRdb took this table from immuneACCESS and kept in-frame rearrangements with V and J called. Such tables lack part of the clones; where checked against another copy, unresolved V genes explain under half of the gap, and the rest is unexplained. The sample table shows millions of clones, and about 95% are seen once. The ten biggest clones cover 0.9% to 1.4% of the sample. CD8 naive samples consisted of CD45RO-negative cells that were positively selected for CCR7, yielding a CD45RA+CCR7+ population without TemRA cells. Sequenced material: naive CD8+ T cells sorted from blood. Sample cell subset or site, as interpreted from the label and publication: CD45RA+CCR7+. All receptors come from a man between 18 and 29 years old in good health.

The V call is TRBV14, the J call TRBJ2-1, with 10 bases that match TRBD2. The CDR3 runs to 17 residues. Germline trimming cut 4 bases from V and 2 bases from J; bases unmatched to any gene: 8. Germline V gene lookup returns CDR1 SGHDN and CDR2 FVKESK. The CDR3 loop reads CASSLILGTSAYNEQFF. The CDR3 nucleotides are TGTGCCAGCAGCCTTATATTGGGGACTAGCGCCTACAATGAGCAGTTCTTC. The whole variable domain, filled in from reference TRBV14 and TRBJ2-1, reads EAGVTQFPSHSVIEKGQTVTLRCDPISGHDNLYWYRRVMGKEIKFLLHFVKESKQDESGMPNNRFLAERTGGTYSTLKVQPAELEDSGVYFCASSLILGTSAYNEQFFGPGTRLTVL.

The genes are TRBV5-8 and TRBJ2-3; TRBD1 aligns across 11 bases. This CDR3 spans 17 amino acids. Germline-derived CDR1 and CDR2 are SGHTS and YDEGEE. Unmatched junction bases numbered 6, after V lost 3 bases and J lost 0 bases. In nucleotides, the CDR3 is TGTGCCAGCAGCTCGCGGACAGGGGGCATAAGCACAGATACGCAGTATTTT. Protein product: CASSSRTGGISTDTQYF. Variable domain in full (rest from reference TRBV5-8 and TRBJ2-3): EAGVTQSPTHLIKTRGQQATLRCSPISGHTSVYWYQQALGLGLQFLLWYDEGEERNRGNFPPRFSGRQFPNYSSELNVNALELEDSALYLCASSSRTGGISTDTQYFGPGTRLTVL.

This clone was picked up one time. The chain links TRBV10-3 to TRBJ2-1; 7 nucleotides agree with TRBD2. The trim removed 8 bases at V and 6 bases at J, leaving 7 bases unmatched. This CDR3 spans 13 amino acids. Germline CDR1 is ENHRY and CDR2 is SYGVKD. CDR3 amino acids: CAIWEGGLNEQFF. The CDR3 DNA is TGTGCCATCTGGGAGGGAGGGCTCAATGAGCAGTTCTTC.

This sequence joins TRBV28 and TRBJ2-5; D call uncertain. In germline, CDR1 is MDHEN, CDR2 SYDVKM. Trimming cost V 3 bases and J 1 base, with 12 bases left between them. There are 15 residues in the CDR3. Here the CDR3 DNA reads TGTGCCAGCAGTTTGAGATTGGTGAGCCAAGAGACCCAGTACTTC. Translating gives CASSLRLVSQETQYF.

The chain's CDR3 is CAWAYGREDYEQYF. The CDR3 region has the DNA TGTGCCTGGGCCTACGGAAGGGAGGACTACGAGCAGTACTTC. The gene calls are TRBV30 and TRBJ2-5; weak D call: TRBD2 (6 bases). The J call is uncertain, as TRBJ2-7 better fits the DNA end. This CDR3 is 14 amino acids long. Germline CDR1 GTSNPN, CDR2 SVGIG (reference sequence).

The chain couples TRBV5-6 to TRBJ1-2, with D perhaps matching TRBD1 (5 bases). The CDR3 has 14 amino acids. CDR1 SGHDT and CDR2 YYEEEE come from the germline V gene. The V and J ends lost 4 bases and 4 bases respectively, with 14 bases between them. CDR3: CASSPGPRGYGYTF. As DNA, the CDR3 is TGTGCCAGCAGCCCGGGACCCCGGGGCTATGGCTACACCTTC.

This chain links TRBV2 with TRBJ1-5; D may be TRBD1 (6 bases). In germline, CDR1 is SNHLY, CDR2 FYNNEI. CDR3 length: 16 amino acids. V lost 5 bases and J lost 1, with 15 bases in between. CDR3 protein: CASSKQPGQSNQPQHF. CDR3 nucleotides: TGTGCCAGCAGTAAACAGCCCGGACAGAGCAATCAGCCCCAGCATTTT.

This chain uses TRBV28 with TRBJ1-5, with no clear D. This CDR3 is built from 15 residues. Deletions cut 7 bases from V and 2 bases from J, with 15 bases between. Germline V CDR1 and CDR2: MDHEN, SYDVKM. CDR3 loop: CASIPKPGGNQPQHF. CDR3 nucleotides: TGTGCCAGCATCCCTAAGCCCGGGGGCAATCAGCCCCAGCATTTT.

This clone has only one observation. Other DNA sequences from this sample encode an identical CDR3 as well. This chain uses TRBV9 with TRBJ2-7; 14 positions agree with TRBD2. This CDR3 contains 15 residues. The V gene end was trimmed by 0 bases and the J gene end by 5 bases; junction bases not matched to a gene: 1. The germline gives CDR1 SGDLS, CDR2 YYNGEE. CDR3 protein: CASSVGGLAGDEQYF. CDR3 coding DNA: TGTGCCAGCAGCGTAGGGGGACTAGCGGGAGACGAGCAGTACTTC.

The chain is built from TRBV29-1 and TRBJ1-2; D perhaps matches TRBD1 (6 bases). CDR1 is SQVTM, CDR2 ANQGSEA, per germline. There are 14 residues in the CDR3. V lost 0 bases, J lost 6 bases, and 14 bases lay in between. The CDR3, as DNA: TGCAGCGTTGAAGATCGAGACAGGCCTCATGGCTACACCTTC. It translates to CSVEDRDRPHGYTF.

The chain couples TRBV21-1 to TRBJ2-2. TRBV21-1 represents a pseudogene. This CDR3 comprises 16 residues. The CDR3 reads CASSVGRVRRTGELFF. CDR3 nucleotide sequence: TGTGCCAGCAGCGTGGGAAGGGTGCGAAGGACCGGGGAGCTGTTTTTT.

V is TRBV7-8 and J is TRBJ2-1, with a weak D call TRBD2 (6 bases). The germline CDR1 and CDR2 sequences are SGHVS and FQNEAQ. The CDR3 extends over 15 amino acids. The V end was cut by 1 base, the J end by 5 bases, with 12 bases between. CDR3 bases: TGTGCCAGCAGCTTAGTGAACCCGGGAGACAATGAGCAGTTCTTC. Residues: CASSLVNPGDNEQFF. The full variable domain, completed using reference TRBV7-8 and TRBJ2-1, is GAGVSQSPRYKVAKRGQDVALRCDPISGHVSLFWYQQALGQGPEFLTYFQNEAQLDKSGLPSDRFFAERPEGSVSTLKIQRTQQEDSAVYLCASSLVNPGDNEQFFGPGTRLTVL.

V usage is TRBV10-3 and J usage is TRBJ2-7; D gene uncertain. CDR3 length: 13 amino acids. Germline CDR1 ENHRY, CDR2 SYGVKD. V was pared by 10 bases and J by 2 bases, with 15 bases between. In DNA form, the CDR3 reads TGTGCCAGCGAAAGCGACGGGCCCTACGAGCAGTACTTC. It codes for CASESDGPYEQYF.

DNA for the CDR3: TGTGCCAGCAGCGTAGACAGTGCCACAGTCTACGAGCAGTACTTC. It translates to CASSVDSATVYEQYF. The rearrangement uses TRBV9 and TRBJ2-7; D unresolved. CDR3 length equals 15 residues. V gave up 0 bases and J gave up 3 bases, with 13 bases separating them. Germline V CDR1 and CDR2: SGDLS, YYNGEE.

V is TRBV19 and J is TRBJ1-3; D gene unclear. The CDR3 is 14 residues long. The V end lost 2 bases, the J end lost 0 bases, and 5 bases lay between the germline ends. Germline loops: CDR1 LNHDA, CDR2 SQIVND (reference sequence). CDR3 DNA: TGTGCCAGTAGTATATCGGGCTCTGGAAACACCATATATTTT. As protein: CASSISGSGNTIYF.

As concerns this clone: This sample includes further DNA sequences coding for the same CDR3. CDR3 region: CASSQDRGSGNTIYF. CDR3 DNA sequence: TGCGCCAGCAGCCAAGATCGGGGGTCCGGAAACACCATATATTTT. This chain uses TRBV4-1 with TRBJ1-3, with D perhaps matching TRBD1 (5 bases). V was pared by 0 bases and J by 4 bases, with 10 bases between. The germline CDR1 and CDR2 sequences are MGHRA and YSYEKL. The CDR3 runs 15 residues.